The 15 T cell receptor beta chains below come from one sample, sequenced in a study of blood T cell repertoires in COVID-19 (dated by TCRdb to about 2020). Library method: the immunoSEQ multiplex PCR assay. TCRdb retrieved this table from immuneACCESS and kept in-frame rearrangements only. Not all clones are present; in checked studies, unresolved V genes account for under half, and no reason is known for the remainder. The sample table lists roughly 250,000 clones, around 81% of them with a count of one. The ten largest account for about 2.9% of the sample. Sequenced material: peripheral blood. All receptors come from a woman aged 55-69 years with active or convalescent COVID-19.

The V and J genes are TRBV11-1 and TRBJ2-5, with TRBD1 matching over 8 bases. The CDR3 consists of 16 residues. V dropped 2 bases and J dropped 5; count of bases not matched to a gene: 10. Germline V lookup: CDR1 SGHAT, CDR2 FQDESV (reference sequence). For the CDR3, the DNA is TGTGCCAGCAGCTTAAATGGACAGGGTGGATTGGAGACCCAGTACTTC. Translation: CASSLNGQGGLETQYF. The entire variable domain, with the rest obtained from reference TRBV11-1 and TRBJ2-5, is as follows: EAEVAQSPRYKITEKSQAVAFWCDPISGHATLYWYRQILGQGPELLVQFQDESVVDDSQLPKDRFSAERLKGVDSTLKIQPAELGDSAMYLCASSLNGQGGLETQYFGPGTRLLVL.

The rearrangement joins TRBV25-1 to TRBJ1-6, with TRBD1 matching over 7 bases. Trimming removed 6 bases from V and 6 bases from J; junction bases left unmatched: 8. Germline V gene sequence: CDR1 MGHDK, CDR2 SYGVNS. This CDR3 spans 15 amino acids. The CDR3, as DNA: TGTGCCAGCAGCAGAAGGGGGCCCTTTAATTCACCCCTCCACTTT. Amino acids: CASSRRGPFNSPLHF.

This clone came up a few times. The rearrangement joins TRBV3-1 (or the pseudogene TRBV3-2) to TRBJ2-1; TRBD2 matches 8 bases. The V gene end was trimmed by 4 bases and the J gene end by 0 bases; junction bases not matched to a gene: 2. The CDR3 is 15 residues long. Germline CDR1 reads LGHDT; CDR2 reads YNNKEL (reference sequence). The CDR3 coding sequence is TGTGCCAGCAGCCCCGGGACTAGCTCCTACAATGAGCAGTTCTTC. Translating it yields CASSPGTSSYNEQFF.

The V and J genes are TRBV7-2 and TRBJ1-2, with TRBD1 identical over 7 bases. The germline V gene encodes CDR1 SGHTA and CDR2 FQGNSA. The CDR3 length is 17 residues. The junction had 13 bases not matched to a gene; V was cut back by 0 bases and J by 6 bases. CDR3 loop: CASSLAPTAAGGDGYTF. Here the CDR3 DNA reads TGTGCCAGCAGCTTAGCCCCTACCGCGGCAGGGGGTGATGGCTACACCTTC. Filled out from reference TRBV7-2 and TRBJ1-2, the complete variable domain reads GAGVSQSPSNKVTEKGKDVELRCDPISGHTALYWYRQSLGQGLEFLIYFQGNSAPDKSGLPSDRFSAERTGGSVSTLTIQRTQQEDSAVYLCASSLAPTAAGGDGYTFGSGTRLTVV.

The chain has TRBV7-9 and TRBJ1-2; 10 positions match TRBD1. The CDR3 runs 15 residues. The V segment lost 5 bases and the J segment 6 bases; nucleotides outside the gene matches: 9. From germline, CDR1 is SEHNR and CDR2 FQNEAQ (reference sequence). The CDR3 coding sequence is TGTGCCAGCAGCGGGCGGACAGGGGGTTTGAATGGCTACACCTTC. As protein: CASSGRTGGLNGYTF.

V is TRBV25-1 and J is TRBJ2-5; TRBD2 is a possible D gene (6 bases). V was trimmed by 3 bases and J by 2 bases, leaving 13 bases between them. Per germline, CDR1 MGHDK and CDR2 SYGVNS. The CDR3 consists of 15 residues. The CDR3 here is CASSDLGGVQETQYF. CDR3 in DNA: TGTGCCAGCAGTGACCTTGGAGGGGTGCAAGAGACCCAGTACTTC.

V is TRBV27 and J is TRBJ1-2; 9 bases are a match to TRBD1. Germline trimming cut 5 bases from V and 4 bases from J; bases unmatched to any gene: 20. CDR1 is MNHEY and CDR2 is SMNVEV in the germline V gene (reference sequence). This CDR3 has 19 amino acids. The CDR3 protein is CASSPLGYRDREGLYGYTF. The CDR3, as DNA: TGTGCCAGCAGTCCCCTGGGCTACCGGGACAGGGAAGGTCTCTATGGCTACACCTTC.

This chain uses TRBV28 with TRBJ2-3; D may be TRBD2 (7 bases). Trimming cost V 6 bases and J 3 bases, with 16 bases left between them. Germline CDR1 is MDHEN and CDR2 is SYDVKM. The CDR3 totals 15 residues. CDR3 residues: CASSHKGGPTDTQYF. The CDR3 DNA follows: TGTGCCAGCAGCCATAAGGGGGGGCCGACAGATACGCAGTATTTT.

The V and J genes are TRBV15 and TRBJ1-1; D unclear. Looked up from germline, CDR1 is LNHNV and CDR2 is YYDKDF (reference sequence). This CDR3 spans 15 amino acids. Trimming removed 0 bases from V and 9 bases from J, with 17 bases in between. The CDR3 sequence: CATSRDMSRAPKAFF. CDR3 bases: TGTGCCACCAGCAGAGATATGAGTAGAGCCCCGAAAGCTTTCTTT. The complete variable domain, with remaining parts taken from reference TRBV15 and TRBJ1-1, reads DAMVIQNPRYQVTQFGKPVTLSCSQTLNHNVMYWYQQKSSQAPKLLFHYYDKDFNNEADTPDNFQSRRPNTSFCFLDIRSPGLGDTAMYLCATSRDMSRAPKAFFGQGTRLTVV.

The gene calls are TRBV12-5 and TRBJ1-4, with a tentative D call TRBD1 (6 bases). This CDR3 comprises 15 residues. Germline CDR1 is LGHNT and CDR2 is FRNRAP. V was trimmed by 4 bases and J by 4 bases, leaving 13 bases between them. The CDR3 nucleotides are TGTGCTAGTGGTTCACAGGGCTTCGGTAATGAAAAACTGTTTTTT. This encodes CASGSQGFGNEKLFF.

The V and J genes are TRBV19 and TRBJ1-2, with D possibly matching TRBD1 (5 bases). Trimming pared 1 base from V and 8 bases from J, leaving 14 bases between. The CDR3 runs to 14 residues. CDR1 and CDR2 (germline): LNHDA, SQIVND (reference sequence). The CDR3 sequence is CASSIVEQVGGYTF. In DNA, the CDR3 is TGTGCCAGTAGTATAGTCGAACAGGTCGGCGGCTACACCTTC.

The chain couples TRBV12-3 or TRBV12-4 to TRBJ2-3; TRBD2 matches at 9 bases. CDR3 size: 13 residues. Trimming removed 9 bases from V and 5 bases from J; junction bases left unmatched: 6. CDR3 bases: TGTGCCAGTGCGGGGGGGCAAGTAGATACGCAGTATTTT. Translating it yields CASAGGQVDTQYF.

The CDR3 reads CASSLMYLEQDTQYF. The CDR3 DNA sequence: TGTGCCAGCAGCTTAATGTACCTCGAGCAAGATACGCAGTATTTT. The rearrangement uses TRBV7-2 and TRBJ2-3, with D unclear. The length of the CDR3 is 15 residues. V was shortened by 2 bases and J by 5 bases, with 14 bases between the two germline ends. Germline CDR1 is SGHTA and CDR2 is FQGNSA.

J is TRBJ1-1 and V is TRBV5-1, with D possibly TRBD1 on 6 matching bases. V was trimmed by 0 bases and J by 4 bases, leaving 7 bases between them. Per germline, CDR1 SGHRS and CDR2 YFSETQ. The CDR3 runs to 13 residues. CDR3 sequence: CASSLAQGTEAFF. The DNA for the CDR3 is TGCGCCAGCAGCTTGGCACAGGGCACTGAAGCTTTCTTT.

This chain connects TRBV7-9 to TRBJ1-4; D is perhaps TRBD1 (5 bases). From germline, CDR1 is SEHNR and CDR2 FQNEAQ (reference sequence). V was cut by 1 base and J by 6 bases, with 12 bases left in between. CDR3 length equals 15 residues. DNA for the CDR3: TGTGCCAGCAGCTTAGACGCAGGGCCGGATGAAAAACTGTTTTTT. Protein sequence: CASSLDAGPDEKLFF.